What follows is one TCR beta chain and its context. Its target is not known. Molecules of cDNA were individually given unique molecular identifiers that were attached to them. TCRdb re-analysed the 5' RACE reads in MiXCR, keeping a single row per CDR3 protein. The repertoire holds tens of thousands of distinct CDR3 sequences, 14% seen once, with 5% to 7% in the top ten. The data were obtained in a study of early T cells in non-severe SARS-CoV-2 infection. Findings and caveats of the study: Database matching using VDJdb favored anti-spike CD8 responses, with private and CD4 specificities left missing.

The sequence was obtained from an adult who was a healthcare worker with PCR-confirmed SARS-CoV-2 infection or an uninfected control (not recorded which). Sequencing was done on a sample of whole blood.

The CDR3 DNA is TGTGCCAGCGCATCCCGGGGCAGCCAAAGAATATCAGAACCTCCCTGCGGGTACTTC. Its translation: CASASRGSQRISEPPCGYF. This chain links TRBV5-6 with TRBJ2-7; perhaps D is TRBD1 or TRBD2 (5 bases each). Germline V gene lookup returns CDR1 SGHDT and CDR2 YYEEEE. The V end was cut by 7 bases, the J end by 12 bases, with 41 bases between. CDR3 length: 19 residues.